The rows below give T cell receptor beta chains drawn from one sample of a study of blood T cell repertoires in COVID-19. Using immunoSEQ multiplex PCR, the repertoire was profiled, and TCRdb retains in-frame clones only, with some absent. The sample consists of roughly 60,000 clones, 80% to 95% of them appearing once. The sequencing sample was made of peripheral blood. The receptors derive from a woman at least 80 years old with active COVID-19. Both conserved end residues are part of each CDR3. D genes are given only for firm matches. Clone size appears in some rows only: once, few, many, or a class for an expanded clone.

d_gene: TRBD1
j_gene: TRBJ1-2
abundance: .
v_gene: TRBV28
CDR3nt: TGTGCCAGCAGTGTCCCGACAGGGAACTATGGCTACACCTTC
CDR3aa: CASSVPTGNYGYTF

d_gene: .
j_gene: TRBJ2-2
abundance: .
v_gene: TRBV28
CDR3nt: TGTGCCAGCAGTTCCCCCCCCGGGTCTAATACCGGGGAGCTGTTTTTT
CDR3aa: CASSSPPGSNTGELFF

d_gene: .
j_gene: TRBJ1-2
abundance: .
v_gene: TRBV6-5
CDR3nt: TGTGCCAGCAGAGGCGTGGGCCAGGCATATGGCTACACCTTC
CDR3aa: CASRGVGQAYGYTF

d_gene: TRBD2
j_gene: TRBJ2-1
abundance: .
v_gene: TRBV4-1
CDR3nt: TGCGCCAGCAGCCAAGGCGGGAGGAACGAGCAGTTCTTC
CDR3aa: CASSQGGRNEQFF

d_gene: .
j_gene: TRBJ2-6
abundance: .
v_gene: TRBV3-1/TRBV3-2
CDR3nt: TGTGCCAGCAGCCAGGACAGAAACTCTGGGGCCAACGTCCTGACTTTC
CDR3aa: CASSQDRNSGANVLTF

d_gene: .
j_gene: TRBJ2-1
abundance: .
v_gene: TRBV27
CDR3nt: TGTGCCAGCCAGGAGCCGGGGGTCTCCAATGAGCAGTTCTTC
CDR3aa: CASQEPGVSNEQFF

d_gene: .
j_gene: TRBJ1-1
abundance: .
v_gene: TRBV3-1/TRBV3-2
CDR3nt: TGTGCCAGCAGCCAGGGGCATTGGGGCAGGCGGATAAACATTGAAGCTTTCTTT
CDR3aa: CASSQGHWGRRINIEAFF

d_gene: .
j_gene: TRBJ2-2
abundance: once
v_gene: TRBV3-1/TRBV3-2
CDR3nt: TGTGCCAGCAGCCAAGATGTTGAGGGAGTCACCGGGGAGCTGTTTTTT
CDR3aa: CASSQDVEGVTGELFF

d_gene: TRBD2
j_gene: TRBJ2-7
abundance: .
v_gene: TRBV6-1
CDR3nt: TGTGCCAGCAGTGAGGGCGGGAGCTCCTACGAGCAGTACTTC
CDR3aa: CASSEGGSSYEQYF

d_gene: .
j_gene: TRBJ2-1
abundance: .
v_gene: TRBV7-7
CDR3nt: TGTGCTAGCAGCTTAGACCCGGGGGATGAGCAGTTCTTC
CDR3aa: CASSLDPGDEQFF

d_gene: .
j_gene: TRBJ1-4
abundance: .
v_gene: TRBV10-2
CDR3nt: TGCGCCAGCAGTTCCTCCAGGGAAAAACTGTTTTTT
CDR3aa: CASSSSREKLFF

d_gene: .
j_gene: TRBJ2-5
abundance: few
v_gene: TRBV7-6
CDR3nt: TGTGCCAGCAGCTTAGGAGGGCAAGAGACCCAGTACTTC
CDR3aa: CASSLGGQETQYF

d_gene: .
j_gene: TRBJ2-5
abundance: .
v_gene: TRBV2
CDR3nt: TGTGCCAGCAGTGAAGCTTATACTAGCCTGGAGACCCAGTACTTC
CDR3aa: CASSEAYTSLETQYF

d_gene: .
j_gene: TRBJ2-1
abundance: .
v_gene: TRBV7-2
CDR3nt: TGTGCCAGCAGCTCGAGGACTCTGCGGAATGAGCAGTTCTTC
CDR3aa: CASSSRTLRNEQFF

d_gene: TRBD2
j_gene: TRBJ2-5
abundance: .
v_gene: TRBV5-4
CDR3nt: TGTGCCAGCAGCGGGACTGGGACTAGCGGGGGGTACCAAGAGACCCAGTACTTC
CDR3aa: CASSGTGTSGGYQETQYF

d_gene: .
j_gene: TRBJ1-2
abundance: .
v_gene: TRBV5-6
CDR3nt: TGTGCCAGCAGCTTGGACAGGGAGGGAGATGGCTACACCTTC
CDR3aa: CASSLDREGDGYTF

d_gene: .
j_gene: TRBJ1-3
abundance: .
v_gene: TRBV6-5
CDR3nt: TGTGCCAGCGGGCAGGGGTTAGGAAACACCATATATTTT
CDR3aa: CASGQGLGNTIYF

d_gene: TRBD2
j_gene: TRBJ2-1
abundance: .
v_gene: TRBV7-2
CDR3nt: TGTGCCAGCAGCTTAGGCCCCGGGAGGGCCGGCAATGAGCAGTTCTTC
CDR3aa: CASSLGPGRAGNEQFF

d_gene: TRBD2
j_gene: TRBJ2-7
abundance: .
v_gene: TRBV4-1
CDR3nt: TGCGCCAGCAGCCAAATAGCGGGAGGGCCATATCACGAGCAGTACTTC
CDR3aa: CASSQIAGGPYHEQYF

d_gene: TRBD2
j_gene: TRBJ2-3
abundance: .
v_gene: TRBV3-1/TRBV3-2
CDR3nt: TGTGCCAGCAGCCTTCGGACTAGCGGGGGGGCAGGAGATACGCAGTATTTT
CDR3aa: CASSLRTSGGAGDTQYF

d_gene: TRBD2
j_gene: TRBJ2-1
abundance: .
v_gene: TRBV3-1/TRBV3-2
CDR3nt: TGTGCCAGCAGCCCCGGGACTAGGCGGTTCTTC
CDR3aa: CASSPGTRRFF

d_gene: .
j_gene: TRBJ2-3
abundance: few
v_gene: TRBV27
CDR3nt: TGTGCCAGCAGCGCTAGCGATACTAGCACAGATACGCAGTATTTT
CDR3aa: CASSASDTSTDTQYF

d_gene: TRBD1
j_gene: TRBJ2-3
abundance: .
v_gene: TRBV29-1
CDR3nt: TGCAGCGTTGAACGACAGGGGGCTAGCACAGATACGCAGTATTTT
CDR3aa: CSVERQGASTDTQYF

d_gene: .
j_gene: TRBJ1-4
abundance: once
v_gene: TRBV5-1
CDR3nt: TGCGCCAGCAGCTTGGGCAGGGGTCGGGAAAAACTGTTTTTT
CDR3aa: CASSLGRGREKLFF

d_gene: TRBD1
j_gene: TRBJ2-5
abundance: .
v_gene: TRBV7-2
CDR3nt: TGTGCCACTTCCACCGGACAGGGCGCAGAGACCCAGTACTTC
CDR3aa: CATSTGQGAETQYF

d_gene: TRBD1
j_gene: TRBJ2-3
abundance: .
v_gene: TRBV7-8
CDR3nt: TGTGCCAGCAGCCACTACAGGGGGCGCCGGGCAGATACGCAGTATTTT
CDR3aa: CASSHYRGRRADTQYF

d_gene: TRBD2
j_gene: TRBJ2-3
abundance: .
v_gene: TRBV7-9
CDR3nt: TGTGCCAGCACCGTGCGGGGAGGGGCCACAGATACGCAGTATTTT
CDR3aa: CASTVRGGATDTQYF

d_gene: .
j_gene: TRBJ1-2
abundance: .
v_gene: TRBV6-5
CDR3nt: TGTGCCAGCACCCGGAGTTCGGAGAAGCGCTACACCTTC
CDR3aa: CASTRSSEKRYTF

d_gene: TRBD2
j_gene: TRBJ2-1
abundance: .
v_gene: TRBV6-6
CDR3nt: TGTGCCAGCAGTTACATAGCGGGTGTTTCGGATGAGCAGTTCTTC
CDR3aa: CASSYIAGVSDEQFF